Reported below is one T cell receptor beta chain. One end of the junction does not line up with germline, which may come from a read error. Use of 60 Vbeta and 13 Jbeta primers characterized the PCR. The data were produced by immunoSEQ multiplex PCR, yet TCRdb's version contains in-frame clones alone and is incomplete. Seen here are 85,000 to 130,000 clones, over 75% observed once, and the top ten hold under 6.5%. This entry is derived from a study of cytomegalovirus exposure and HLA in healthy donors. Germline lookup yields CDR1 SEHNR and CDR2 FQNEAQ (reference sequence). The length of the CDR3 is 13 residues.

Material for sequencing was PBMCs. This TCR was sampled from a man in his 60s in good health and CMV-seropositive. This chain connects TRBV7-9 to TRBJ2-7; 9 bases fit TRBD2. The CDR3 region has the DNA TGTTCCAGCAGCGGGGGGACAGTTTGGGAGCAGTACTTC. Translation gives CSSSGGTVWEQYF.